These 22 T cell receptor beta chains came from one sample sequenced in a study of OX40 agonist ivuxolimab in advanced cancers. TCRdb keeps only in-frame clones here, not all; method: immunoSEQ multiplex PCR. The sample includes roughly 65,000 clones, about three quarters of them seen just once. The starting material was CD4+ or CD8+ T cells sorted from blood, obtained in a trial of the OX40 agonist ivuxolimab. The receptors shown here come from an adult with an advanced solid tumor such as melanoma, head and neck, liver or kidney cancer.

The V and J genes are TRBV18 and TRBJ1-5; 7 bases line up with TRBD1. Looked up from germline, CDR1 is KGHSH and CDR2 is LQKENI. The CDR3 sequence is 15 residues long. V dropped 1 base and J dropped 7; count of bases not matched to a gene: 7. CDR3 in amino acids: CASSPQAGGGQPQHF. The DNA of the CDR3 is TGTGCCAGCTCACCACAGGCAGGGGGAGGACAGCCCCAGCATTTT.

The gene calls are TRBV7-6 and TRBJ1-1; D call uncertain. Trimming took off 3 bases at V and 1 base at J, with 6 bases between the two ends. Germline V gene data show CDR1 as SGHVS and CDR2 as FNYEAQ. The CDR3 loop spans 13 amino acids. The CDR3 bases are TGTGCCAGCAGCTTGACGACGAACACTGAAGCTTTCTTT. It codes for CASSLTTNTEAFF.

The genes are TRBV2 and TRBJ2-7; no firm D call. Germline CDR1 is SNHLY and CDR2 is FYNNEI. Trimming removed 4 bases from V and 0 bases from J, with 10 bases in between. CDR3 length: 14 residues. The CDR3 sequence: CASSGTVSSYEQYF. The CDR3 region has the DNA TGTGCCAGCAGTGGGACCGTTAGCTCCTACGAGCAGTACTTC.

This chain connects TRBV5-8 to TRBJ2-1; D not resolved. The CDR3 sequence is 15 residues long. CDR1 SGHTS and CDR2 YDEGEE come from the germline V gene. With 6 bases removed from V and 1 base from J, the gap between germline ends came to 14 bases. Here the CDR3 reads CASTPSPRSYNEQFF. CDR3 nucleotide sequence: TGTGCCAGCACCCCCTCACCCCGGTCCTACAATGAGCAGTTCTTC.

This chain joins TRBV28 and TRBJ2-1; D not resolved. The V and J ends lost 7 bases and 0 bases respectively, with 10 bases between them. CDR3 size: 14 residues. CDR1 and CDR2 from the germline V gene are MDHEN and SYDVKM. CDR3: CASKSPSSYNEQFF. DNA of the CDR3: TGTGCCAGCAAGTCACCGAGCTCCTACAATGAGCAGTTCTTC.

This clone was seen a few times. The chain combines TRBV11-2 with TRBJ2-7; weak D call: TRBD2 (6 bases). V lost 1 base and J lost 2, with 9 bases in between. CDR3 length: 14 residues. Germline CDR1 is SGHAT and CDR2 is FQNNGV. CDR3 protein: CASSLGTGAYEQYF. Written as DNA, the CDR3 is TGTGCCAGCAGCTTAGGTACGGGGGCCTACGAGCAGTACTTC.

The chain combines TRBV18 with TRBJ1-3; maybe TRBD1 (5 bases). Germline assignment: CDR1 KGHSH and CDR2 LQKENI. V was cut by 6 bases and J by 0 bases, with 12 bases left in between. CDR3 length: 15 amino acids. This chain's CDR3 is CASSPTGTSGNTIYF. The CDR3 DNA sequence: TGTGCCAGCTCGCCTACGGGGACCTCTGGAAACACCATATATTTT. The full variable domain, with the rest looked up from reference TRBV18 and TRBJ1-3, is NAGVMQNPRHLVRRRGQEARLRCSPMKGHSHVYWYRQLPEEGLKFMVYLQKENIIDESGMPKERFSAEFPKEGPSILRIQQVVRGDSAAYFCASSPTGTSGNTIYFGEGSWLTVV.

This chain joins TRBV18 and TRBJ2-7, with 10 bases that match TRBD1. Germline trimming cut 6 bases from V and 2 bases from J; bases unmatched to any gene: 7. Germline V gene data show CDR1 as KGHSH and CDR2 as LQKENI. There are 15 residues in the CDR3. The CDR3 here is CASSPGQGKAYEQYF. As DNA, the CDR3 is TGTGCCAGCTCGCCGGGACAGGGGAAAGCCTACGAGCAGTACTTC.

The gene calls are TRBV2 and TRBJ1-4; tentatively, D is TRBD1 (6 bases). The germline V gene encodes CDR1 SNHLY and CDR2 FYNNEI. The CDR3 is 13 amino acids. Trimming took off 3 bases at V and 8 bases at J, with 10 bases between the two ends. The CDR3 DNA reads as TGTGCCAGCAGTGATCCAGGACAGGAAAAACTGTTTTTT. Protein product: CASSDPGQEKLFF.

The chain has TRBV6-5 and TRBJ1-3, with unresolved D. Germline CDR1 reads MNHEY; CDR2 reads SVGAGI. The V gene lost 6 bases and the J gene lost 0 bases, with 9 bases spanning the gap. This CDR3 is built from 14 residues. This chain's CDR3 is CASRGRFSGNTIYF. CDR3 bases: TGTGCCAGCAGGGGGAGGTTCTCTGGAAACACCATATATTTT.

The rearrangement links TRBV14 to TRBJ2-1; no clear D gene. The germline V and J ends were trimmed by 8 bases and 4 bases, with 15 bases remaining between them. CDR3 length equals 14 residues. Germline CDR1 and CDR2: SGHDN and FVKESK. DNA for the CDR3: TGTGCCAGCGGTAAATTACAGAATTACAATGAGCAGTTCTTC. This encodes CASGKLQNYNEQFF.

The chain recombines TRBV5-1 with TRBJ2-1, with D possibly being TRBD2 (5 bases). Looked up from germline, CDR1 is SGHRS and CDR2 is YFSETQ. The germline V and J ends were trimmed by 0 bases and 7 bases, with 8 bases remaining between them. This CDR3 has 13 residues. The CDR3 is CASSLAGENEQFF. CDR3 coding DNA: TGCGCCAGCAGCTTGGCCGGGGAGAATGAGCAGTTCTTC.

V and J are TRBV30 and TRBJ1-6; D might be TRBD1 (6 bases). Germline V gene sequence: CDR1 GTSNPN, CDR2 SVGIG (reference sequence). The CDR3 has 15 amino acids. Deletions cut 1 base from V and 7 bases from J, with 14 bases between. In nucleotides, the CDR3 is TGTGCCTGGAGTGCCAAGGACAGAAAAAATTCACCCCTCCACTTT. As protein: CAWSAKDRKNSPLHF.

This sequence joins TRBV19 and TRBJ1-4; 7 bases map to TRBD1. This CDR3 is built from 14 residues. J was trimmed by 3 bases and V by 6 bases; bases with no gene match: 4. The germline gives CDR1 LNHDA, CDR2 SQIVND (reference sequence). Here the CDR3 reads CASRDTGANEKLFF. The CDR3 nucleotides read TGTGCCAGTAGGGACACAGGGGCTAATGAAAAACTGTTTTTT.

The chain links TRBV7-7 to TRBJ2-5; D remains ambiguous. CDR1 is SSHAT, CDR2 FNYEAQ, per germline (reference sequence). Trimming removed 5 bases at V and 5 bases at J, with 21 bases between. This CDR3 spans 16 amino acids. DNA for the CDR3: TGTGCCAGCAGCCCTACACCTGGACCCCTGGGGGAGACCCAGTACTTC. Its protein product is CASSPTPGPLGETQYF. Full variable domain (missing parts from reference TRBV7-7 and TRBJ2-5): GAGVSQSPRYKVTKRGQDVTLRCDPISSHATLYWYQQALGQGPEFLTYFNYEAQPDKSGLPSDRFSAERPEGSISTLTIQRTEQRDSAMYRCASSPTPGPLGETQYFGPGTRLLVL.

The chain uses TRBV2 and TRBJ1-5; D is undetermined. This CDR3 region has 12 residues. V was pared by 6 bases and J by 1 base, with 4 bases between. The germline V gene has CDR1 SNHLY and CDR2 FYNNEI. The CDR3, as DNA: TGTGCCAGCAGGCCCAGCAATCAGCCCCAGCATTTT. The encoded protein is CASRPSNQPQHF.

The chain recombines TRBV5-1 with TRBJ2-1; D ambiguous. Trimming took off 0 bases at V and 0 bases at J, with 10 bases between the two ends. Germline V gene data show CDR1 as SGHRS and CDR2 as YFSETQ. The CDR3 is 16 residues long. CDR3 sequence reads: CASSLGPLTSYNEQFF. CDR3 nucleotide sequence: TGCGCCAGCAGCTTGGGACCCCTAACCTCCTACAATGAGCAGTTCTTC.

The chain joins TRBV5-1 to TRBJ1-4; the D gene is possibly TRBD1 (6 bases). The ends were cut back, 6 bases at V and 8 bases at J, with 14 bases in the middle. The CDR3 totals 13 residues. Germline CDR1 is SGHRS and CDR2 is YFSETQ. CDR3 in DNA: TGCGCCAGCAAACAGGGTTTAGGGGAAAAACTGTTTTTT. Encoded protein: CASKQGLGEKLFF.

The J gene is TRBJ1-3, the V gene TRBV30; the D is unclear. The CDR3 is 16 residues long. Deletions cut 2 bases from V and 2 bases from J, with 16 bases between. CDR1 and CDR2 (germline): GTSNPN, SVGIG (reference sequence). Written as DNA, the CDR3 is TGTGCCTGGAGTCCTCGGCCCTGGAGGCCTGGAAACACCATATATTTT. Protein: CAWSPRPWRPGNTIYF.

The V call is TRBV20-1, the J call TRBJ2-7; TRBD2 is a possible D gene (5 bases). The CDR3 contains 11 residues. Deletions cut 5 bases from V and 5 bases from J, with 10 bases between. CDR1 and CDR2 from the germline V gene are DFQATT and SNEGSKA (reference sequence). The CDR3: CSAPAGDEQYF. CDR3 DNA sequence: TGCAGTGCTCCTGCCGGGGACGAGCAGTACTTC.

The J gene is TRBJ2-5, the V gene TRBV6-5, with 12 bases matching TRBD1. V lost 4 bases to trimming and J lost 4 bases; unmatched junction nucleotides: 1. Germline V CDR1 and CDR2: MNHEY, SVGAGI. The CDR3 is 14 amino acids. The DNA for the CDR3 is TGTGCCAGCAGTTGGGACAGGGGGCGAGAGACCCAGTACTTC. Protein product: CASSWDRGRETQYF.

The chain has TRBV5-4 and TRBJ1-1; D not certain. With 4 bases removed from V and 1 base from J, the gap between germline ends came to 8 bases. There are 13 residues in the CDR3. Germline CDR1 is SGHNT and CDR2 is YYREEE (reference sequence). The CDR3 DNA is TGTGCCAGCAGCCTACTGGAGAACACTGAAGCTTTCTTT. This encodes CASSLLENTEAFF.